Presented here are 10 T cell receptor beta chains from one specimen sequenced in a study of T-cell reconstitution after alpha-beta-depleted transplantation in children. The TCRbeta library was prepared with unique molecular identifiers. Via MiXCR, TCRdb re-called the PCR reads, giving one row per CDR3 protein. Of 170,000 or so distinct CDR3 sequences detected, about 6.4% appear once; the ten largest clones hold about 3%. The sequencing used PBMCs from the stem cell graft donor, collected from the stem cell graft. The receptors stem from a human donor who donated a stem cell graft to a child with Wiskott-Aldrich syndrome.

This clonotype came up a few times. The genes are TRBV6-5 and TRBJ2-1; 7 bases match TRBD1. Unmatched junction bases numbered 9, after V lost 0 bases and J lost 4 bases. Looked up from germline, CDR1 is MNHEY and CDR2 is SVGAGI. This CDR3 has 17 amino acids. CDR3: CASSYSNFGTVYNEQFF. The CDR3 coding sequence is TGTGCCAGCAGTTACTCTAACTTCGGGACAGTGTACAATGAGCAGTTCTTC.

This clonotype came up many times. The genes are TRBV27 and TRBJ2-1; no clear D gene. Trimming took off 0 bases at V and 5 bases at J, with 5 bases between the two ends. This CDR3 contains 13 residues. Looked up from germline, CDR1 is MNHEY and CDR2 is SMNVEV (reference sequence). CDR3 region: CASSLSQNNEQFF. CDR3 nucleotides: TGTGCCAGCAGTTTATCGCAGAACAATGAGCAGTTCTTC.

This clonotype appeared many times. The V and J genes are TRBV5-1 and TRBJ2-7; TRBD2 aligns across 9 bases. With V trimmed by 1 base and J by 5 bases, 7 bases remained unmatched. Per germline, CDR1 SGHRS and CDR2 YFSETQ. This CDR3 is built from 15 residues. Written as DNA, the CDR3 is TGCGCCAGCAGCTTGCCCCTAGCGGGATTCGACGAGCAGTACTTC. Amino acids: CASSLPLAGFDEQYF.

This rearrangement joins TRBV7-2 to TRBJ2-3, with D tentatively TRBD1 or TRBD2 (6 bases each). Per the germline V gene, CDR1 is SGHTA and CDR2 is FQGNSA. Trimming cost V 3 bases and J 4 bases, with 14 bases left between them. The CDR3 runs 15 residues. CDR3 nucleotide sequence: TGTGCCAGCAGCTTGCCGAGGGGGGAAGCAGATACGCAGTATTTT. Its protein product is CASSLPRGEADTQYF.

The chain combines TRBV4-3 with TRBJ2-5; possibly TRBD1 or TRBD2 for D (6 bases each). Germline-derived CDR1 and CDR2 are LGHNA and YSLEER. The CDR3 has 16 amino acids. The V end was cut by 0 bases, the J end by 2 bases, with 13 bases between. The CDR3 loop reads CASSQDWGAGQETQYF. CDR3 nucleotide sequence: TGCGCCAGCAGCCAAGATTGGGGGGCTGGTCAAGAGACCCAGTACTTC.

The V call is TRBV4-1, the J call TRBJ2-4; 9 bases are shared with TRBD2. CDR3 length: 21 amino acids. The germline V gene encodes CDR1 MGHRA and CDR2 YSYEKL. J lost 1 base, V lost 0 bases, and 16 bases had no gene match. CDR3 sequence: CASSQDPYWLAGIGAKNIQYF. The CDR3 DNA reads as TGCGCCAGCAGCCAAGATCCGTACTGGCTAGCGGGAATCGGGGCCAAAAACATTCAGTACTTC.

This clonotype was recorded a few times. This sequence joins TRBV9 and TRBJ2-1; D perhaps matches TRBD2 (5 bases). V lost 4 bases and J 7 bases, leaving 24 bases between the germline ends. The CDR3 extends over 17 amino acids. The germline CDR1 and CDR2 sequences are SGDLS and YYNGEE. CDR3 DNA sequence: TGTGCCAGCAGCCCATTTCTTTCCTTGAGGGAGATTAATGAGCAGTTCTTC. Its translation is CASSPFLSLREINEQFF. Full variable domain (remainder filled in from reference TRBV9 and TRBJ2-1): DSGVTQTPKHLITATGQRVTLRCSPRSGDLSVYWYQQSLDQGLQFLIQYYNGEERAKGNILERFSAQQFPDLHSELNLSSLELGDSALYFCASSPFLSLREINEQFFGPGTRLTVL.

This clonotype was counted many times. This chain joins TRBV25-1 and TRBJ2-2, with 8 bases identical to TRBD1. Germline V lookup: CDR1 MGHDK, CDR2 SYGVNS. V trimming: 5 bases; J trimming: 0 bases; junction bases outside the gene matches: 5. The CDR3 has 16 amino acids. This CDR3 is CASSYTGGSNTGELFF. In DNA form, the CDR3 reads TGTGCCAGCAGTTATACAGGGGGATCGAACACCGGGGAGCTGTTTTTT.

This clonotype was seen repeatedly, ten times or more. The CDR3 nucleotides are TGCAGTGCTAGCATAACTCGGAACTTGGGAGAGACCCAGTACTTC. Translated: CSASITRNLGETQYF. The gene calls are TRBV20-1 and TRBJ2-5; D call uncertain. The germline gives CDR1 DFQATT, CDR2 SNEGSKA (reference sequence). This CDR3 comprises 15 residues. V was shortened by 3 bases and J by 4 bases, with 18 bases between the two germline ends.

This clonotype was observed at least ten times. The rearrangement joins TRBV12-3 or TRBV12-4 to TRBJ1-5; a weak D match, TRBD1 (6 bases). This CDR3 region has 15 residues. V shed 5 bases and J shed 1 base, with 12 bases lying between them. CDR3 sequence reads: CASSHGGLSNQPQHF. The CDR3 nucleotides are TGTGCCAGCAGTCACGGGGGCCTAAGCAATCAGCCCCAGCATTTT.